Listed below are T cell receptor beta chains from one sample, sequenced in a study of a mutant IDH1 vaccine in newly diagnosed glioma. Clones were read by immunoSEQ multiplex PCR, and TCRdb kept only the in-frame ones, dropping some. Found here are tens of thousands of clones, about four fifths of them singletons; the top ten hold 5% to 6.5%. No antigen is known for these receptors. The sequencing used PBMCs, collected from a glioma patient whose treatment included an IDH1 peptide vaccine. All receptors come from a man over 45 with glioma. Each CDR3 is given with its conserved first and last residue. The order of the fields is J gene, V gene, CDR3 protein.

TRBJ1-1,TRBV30,CAWSKGGTGEAFF
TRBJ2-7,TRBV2,CASYGREDSYEQYF
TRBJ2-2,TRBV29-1,CSVASTSGGEGELFF
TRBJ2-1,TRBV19,CASSIVGAQSGNNEQFF
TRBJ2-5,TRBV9,CASSIGPPGLQETQYF
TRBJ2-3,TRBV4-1,CASSQTGLAVLDTQYF
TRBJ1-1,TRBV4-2,CASSQAGTGDPTEAFF
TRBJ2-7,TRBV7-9,CASSPADRVYEQYF
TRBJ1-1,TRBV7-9,CASSKTTGDTEAFF
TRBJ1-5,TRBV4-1,CASSQEGGLLLYSNQPQHF
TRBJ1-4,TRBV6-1,CASSEAIGQGREKLFF
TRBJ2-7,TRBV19,CASSGGRDYEQYF
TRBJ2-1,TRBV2,CASSENSHNEQFF
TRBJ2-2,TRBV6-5,CASSSTGPARELFF
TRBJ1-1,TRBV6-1,CASSEKGGGVNTEAFF
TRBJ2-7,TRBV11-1,CASSTSRGGYEQYF
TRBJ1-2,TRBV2,CASRAGGTNYGYTF
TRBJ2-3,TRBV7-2,CASSLAPRSGGTQYF
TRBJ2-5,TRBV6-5,CASGHEAQYF
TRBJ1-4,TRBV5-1,CASSLAQGMGKLFF
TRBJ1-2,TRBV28,CASSLIGFFRNGYTF
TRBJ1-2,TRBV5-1,CASSLERSNYGYTF
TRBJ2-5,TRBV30,CAWSGTKETQYF
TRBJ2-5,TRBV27,CASSLTTSGNGWAQYF
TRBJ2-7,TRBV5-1,CASSFGGTTHEQYF
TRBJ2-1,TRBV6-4,CASSMTGVGGDEQFF
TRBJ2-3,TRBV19,CASSIDTKSTDTQYF
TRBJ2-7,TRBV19,CASSPGEGSSYEQYF
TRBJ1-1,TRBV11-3,CASSTGNTEAFF
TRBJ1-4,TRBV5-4,CASREGAEEKLFF
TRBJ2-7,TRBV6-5,CASSYSTGQGEQYF
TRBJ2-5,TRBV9,CASSGGQGGETQYF
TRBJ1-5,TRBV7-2,CASSLAGQGGTSNQPQHF
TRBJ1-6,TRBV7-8,CASSLAGQNSPLHF
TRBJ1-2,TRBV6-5,CASREGGEGGYTF
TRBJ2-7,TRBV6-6,CASSPRGDLAYEQYF
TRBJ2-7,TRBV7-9,CASSLAQGEQYF
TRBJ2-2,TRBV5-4,CASSLNSGLANTGELFF
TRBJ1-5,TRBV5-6,CASSLFSNQPQHF
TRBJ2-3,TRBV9,CASSPTGGPDTQYF
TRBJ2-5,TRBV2,CASSARLGEETQYF
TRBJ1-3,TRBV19,CASENRAGNTIYF
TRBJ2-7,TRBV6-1,CASSNRLEYEQYF
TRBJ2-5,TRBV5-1,CASSLAGGEETQYF
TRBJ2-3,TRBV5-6,CASSLVGVREDTQYF
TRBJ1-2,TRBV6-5,CASSSPGSLYGYTF
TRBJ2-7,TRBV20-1,CSGELGTEQYF
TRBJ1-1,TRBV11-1,CASSLSNGRGPNTEAFF
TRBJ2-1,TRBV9,CASSVAARGGRNEQFF
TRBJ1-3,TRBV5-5,CASSPNGNTIYF
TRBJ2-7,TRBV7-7,CASSRGYGGAYEQYF
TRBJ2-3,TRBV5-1,CASSPGTEKDTQYF
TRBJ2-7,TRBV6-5,CASKDFSLNEQYF
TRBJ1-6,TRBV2,CASSGRLRQDSPLHF
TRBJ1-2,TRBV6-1,CASSESPSPGTTF
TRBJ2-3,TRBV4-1,CASSQVASTQYF
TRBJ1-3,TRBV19,CASTFSGNTIYF
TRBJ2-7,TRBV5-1,CASSLSGSREQYF
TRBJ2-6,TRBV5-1,CASSPGSISGANVLTF